Listed here is a single T cell receptor (beta chain). Its antigen is not identified. With a duration under 2 months, the hyperthyroidism was newly diagnosed in patients aged 18 to 65. Uncontrolled infection, other autoimmune disease, pregnancy or lactation barred patients from enrollment. The diagnoses drew upon clinical symptoms, serum thyroxine and TRAb, thyroid ultrasound and orbital computed tomography. The data belong to a study of T cells in Graves' hyperthyroidism and ophthalmopathy. Germline values: CDR1 ENHRY, CDR2 SYGVKD. The CDR3 has 14 amino acids. The V end lost 5 bases, the J end lost 0 bases, and 8 bases lay between the germline ends. Study-wide points: Model output signaled ophthalmopathy a median 6.5 months ahead of onset.

There were TCR beta CDR3 regions amplified from RNA transcripts. The HTBI primer set served for first-round RT-PCR of the TCR CDR3. TCRdb reanalysed the multiplex PCR reads using MiXCR and keeps one entry per CDR3 protein. The sample includes almost 600,000 distinct CDR3 sequences, roughly 46% of them seen just once. The sample comprised peripheral blood or thyroid tissue (not recorded which). This sequence originates from a woman in her late teens or twenties with Graves' hyperthyroidism. The chain uses TRBV10-3 and TRBJ2-4; D ambiguous. The CDR3 nucleotides are TGTGCCATCAGTACCCATCCAGCCAAAAACATTCAGTACTTC. This sequence encodes CAISTHPAKNIQYF.